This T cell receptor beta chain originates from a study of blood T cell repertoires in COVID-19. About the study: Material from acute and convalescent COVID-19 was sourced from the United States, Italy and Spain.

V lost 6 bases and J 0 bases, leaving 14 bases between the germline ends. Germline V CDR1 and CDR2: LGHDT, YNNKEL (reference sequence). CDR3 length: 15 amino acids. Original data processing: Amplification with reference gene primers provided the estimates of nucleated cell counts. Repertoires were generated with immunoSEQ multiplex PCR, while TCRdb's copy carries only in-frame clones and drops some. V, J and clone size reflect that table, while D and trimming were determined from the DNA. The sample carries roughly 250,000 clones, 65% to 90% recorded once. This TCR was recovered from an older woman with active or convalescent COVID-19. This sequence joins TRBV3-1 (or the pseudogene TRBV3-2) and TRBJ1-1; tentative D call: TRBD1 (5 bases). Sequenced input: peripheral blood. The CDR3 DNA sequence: TGTGCCAGCAGGACAAGCCCGGGGGTGAACACTGAAGCTTTCTTT. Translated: CASRTSPGVNTEAFF.